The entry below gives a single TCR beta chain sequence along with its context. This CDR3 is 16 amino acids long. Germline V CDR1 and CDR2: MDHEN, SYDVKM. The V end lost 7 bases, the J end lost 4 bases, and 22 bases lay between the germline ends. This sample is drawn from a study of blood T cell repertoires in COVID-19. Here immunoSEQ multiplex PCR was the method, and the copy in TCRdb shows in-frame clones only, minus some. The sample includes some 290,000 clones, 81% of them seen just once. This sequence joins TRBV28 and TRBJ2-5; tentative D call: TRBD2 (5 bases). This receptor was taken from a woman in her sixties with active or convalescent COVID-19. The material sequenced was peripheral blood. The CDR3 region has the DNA TGTGCCAGCACCAGAGGGTTAGTGGAGTACGGAGAGACCCAGTACTTC. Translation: CASTRGLVEYGETQYF.